This entry features one TCR beta chain sequence. What it recognizes is unknown. One end of the junction does not line up with germline, which may come from a read error. The sample contains more than one DNA sequence encoding this CDR3. In germline, CDR1 is SGHRS, CDR2 YFSETQ. The CDR3 is 15 amino acids. The table came from immunoSEQ multiplex PCR; TCRdb's copy has only in-frame clones and leaves some out. The data hold more than 45,000 clones, with around two thirds observed a single time. The data stem from a study of T cell clones after liver transplantation. Study as a whole: Pre-transplant mixed lymphocyte reactions yielded third-party-reactive TCRbeta sequences as comparators for graft-donor-reactive sequences.

Findings and caveats of the study: Graft donor-reactive T cells possibly entered the graft instead of undergoing deletion. Low donor cell numbers restricted donor-reactive repertoire measurement in two subjects. These preliminary findings come from unstandardized post-transplant sampling times.

This specimen consisted of CD4+ T cells from blood, obtained at the approximately 15-month timepoint. The rearrangement joins TRBV5-1 to TRBJ1-1; a possible D gene is TRBD1 (5 bases). The receptor was derived from a human patient who received a liver transplant. Some of the T cells might come from the graft donor. The CDR3 is CASSPRGAVNTEAFF. The CDR3 nucleotides read TGCGCTAGCAGCCCCCGGGGCGCGGTGAACACTGAAGCTTTCTTT.